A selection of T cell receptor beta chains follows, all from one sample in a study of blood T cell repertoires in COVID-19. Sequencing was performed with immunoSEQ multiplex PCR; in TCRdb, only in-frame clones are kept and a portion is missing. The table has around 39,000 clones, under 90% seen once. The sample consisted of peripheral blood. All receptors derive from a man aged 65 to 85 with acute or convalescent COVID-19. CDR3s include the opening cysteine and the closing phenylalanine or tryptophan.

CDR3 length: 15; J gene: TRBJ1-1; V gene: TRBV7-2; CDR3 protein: CASSLVAGTAPEAFF
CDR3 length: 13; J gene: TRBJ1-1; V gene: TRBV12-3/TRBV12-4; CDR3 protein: CASRRTGGEEAFF
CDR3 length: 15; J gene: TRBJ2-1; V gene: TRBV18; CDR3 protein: CASSPAQISYNEQFF
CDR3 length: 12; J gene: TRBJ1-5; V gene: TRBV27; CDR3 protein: CASSFQNQPQHF
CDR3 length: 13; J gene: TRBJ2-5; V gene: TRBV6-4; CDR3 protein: CASSDSAEETQYF
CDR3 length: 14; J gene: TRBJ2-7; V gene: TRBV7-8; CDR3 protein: CASSLGLAGAEQYF
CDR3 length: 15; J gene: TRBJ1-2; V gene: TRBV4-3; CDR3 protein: CASSQEYREGYGYTF
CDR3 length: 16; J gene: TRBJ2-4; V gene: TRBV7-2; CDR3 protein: CASSPGVEVAKNIQYF
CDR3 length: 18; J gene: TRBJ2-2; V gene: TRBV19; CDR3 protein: CASSIVTGGPLNTGELFF
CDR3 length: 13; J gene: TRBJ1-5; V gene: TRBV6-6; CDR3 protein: CASSYGQNQPQHF
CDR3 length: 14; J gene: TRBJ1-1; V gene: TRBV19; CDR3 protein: CASRRLGENTEAFF
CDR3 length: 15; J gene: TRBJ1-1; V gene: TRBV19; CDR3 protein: CATKEGRGLNTEAFF
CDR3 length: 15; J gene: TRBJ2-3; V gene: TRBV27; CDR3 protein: CASSRGRGLTDTQYF
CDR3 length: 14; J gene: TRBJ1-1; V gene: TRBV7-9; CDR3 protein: CASSSGGAGREAFF
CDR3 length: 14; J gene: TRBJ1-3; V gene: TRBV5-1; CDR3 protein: CASSFGTVGNTIYF
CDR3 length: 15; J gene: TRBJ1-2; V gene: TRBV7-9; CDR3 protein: CASSPGRQGTYGYTF
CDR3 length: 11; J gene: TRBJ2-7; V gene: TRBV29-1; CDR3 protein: CSVQGAYEQYF
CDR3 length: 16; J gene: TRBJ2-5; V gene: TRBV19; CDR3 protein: CASSRGLAGGPETQYF
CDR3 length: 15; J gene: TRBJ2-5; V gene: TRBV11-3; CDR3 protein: CASSPGSGREETQYF
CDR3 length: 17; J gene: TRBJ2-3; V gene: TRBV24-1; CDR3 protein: CATSDPPLTGLTDTQYF
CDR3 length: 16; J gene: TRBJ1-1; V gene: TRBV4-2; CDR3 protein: CASSQEGRQGASEAFF
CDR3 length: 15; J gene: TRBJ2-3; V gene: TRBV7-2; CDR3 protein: CASRVVRGEADTQYF
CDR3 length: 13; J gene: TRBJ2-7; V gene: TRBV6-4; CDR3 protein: CASSDSRHYEQYF